This T cell receptor (beta chain) is drawn from a study of identical twins (dated by TCRdb to the mid-2010s). A note on the overall study: To test whether fetal clonotypes persist, the study used deep sequencing on TCR alpha and beta repertoires from monozygotic twins, unrelated adults of various ages, and cord blood. To rule out contamination, replicate twin experiments were performed at different times with different library preparation protocols. The paper's findings and limits, for the study overall: In beta out-of-frame sequences, excess twin sharing was weaker, because having fewer shared sequences lowered the signal-to-noise ratio. Recombination models systematically underestimated out-of-frame TCR alpha sharing in monozygotic twins but agreed with sharing between unrelated individuals. Fewer insertions were carried by abundant cord blood beta clonotypes; a weaker similar trend was observed in young adult naive repertoires, while no such trend was observed in memory repertoires. Zero-insertion analyses could be partly confounded by invariant T cells such as MAIT and iNKT, though diverse VJ usage argued against such confounding for most clonotypes. Compared with coincidental sharing between unrelated individuals, out-of-frame TCR alpha sequences shared between twins had an excess of sequences with low generation probability. Because the same donors could not be followed over many years, the conclusions depended on cross-sectional statistical analysis.

The CDR1 and CDR2 encoded by the germline V gene are SGDLS and YYNGEE. Including cysteine and phenylalanine, the CDR3 has 16 amino acids. Left in the record is the CDR3 DNA by itself, 48 bases read in frame from the first base. Relative to germline, V is missing 2 bases and J is missing 2 bases, with 4 bases of the junction outside any gene match. The method behind the library was 5' RACE. The instrument given in TCRdb is Illumina HiSeq 2000. A universal primer binding site was introduced by template switching, and a unique molecular identifier was present in the final cDNA, enabling accurate counting of TCR cDNA molecules. Specific primers in the conserved constant-segment region were used to synthesize first-strand cDNA for the TCR alpha and beta chains. To control for contamination, every cDNA library carried two barcodes: a SMART-Mk sample barcode plus Illumina barcodes. TruSeq adapter sequences and Illumina sample barcodes were added in two successive PCR steps. Sequencing of the TCR alpha and beta cDNA libraries was done on the Illumina HiSeq platform using custom primers. The authors' pipeline ran thus. Unique molecular identifiers were extracted from raw reads with MiGEC, and CDR3 positions were determined with MiXCR. For each individual, recombination models were inferred using an EM algorithm with the repgenHMM and IGoR tools. The tcR package in R was used for shared clonotype analysis, with sharing normalized by the product of cloneset sizes. Out-of-frame nonproductive sequences were analyzed to study raw recombination free of thymic and clonal selection effects. TCRdb reworked the public reads: Q25 trimming with fastp, MiXCR clone assembly, productive beta chains retained. Rows merge per CDR3 protein into single entries with the most common DNA and genes. The V and J calls were not made by the authors but by TCRdb's processing. In all, the sample holds approximately 1.8 million distinct CDR3 sequences, and roughly a third of those were seen once. The biggest ten clones account for 0.25% to 0.3% of the sample.

Only healthy Caucasian donors were included. This clonotype was counted between two and nine times. Its specific antigen is unknown. One base away there is no much larger clone; base qualities are not given. This receptor was identified in a newborn girl in good health. The specimen sequenced was cord blood. The receptor chain draws on TRBV9 and TRBJ2-6, with 7 bases matching TRBD1. The CDR3: CASSVRQGAGANVLTF. Read as DNA, the sequence is TGTGCCAGCAGCGTTAGGCAGGGGGCTGGGGCCAACGTCCTGACTTTC.